This T cell receptor beta chain was sequenced for a study of blood T cell repertoires in COVID-19. The repertoire was sequenced with immunoSEQ multiplex PCR; TCRdb's copy has only in-frame clones and lacks some. The table records 80,000 to 100,000 clones, about nine tenths of them present only once. The germline CDR1 and CDR2 sequences are ENHRY and SYGVKD. Trimming shortened V by 3 bases and J by 0 bases, and 8 bases separated the two germline ends. CDR3 length: 14 residues. The specimen was peripheral blood. The chain is built from TRBV10-3 and TRBJ1-1; D remains ambiguous. The TCR comes from a woman aged 50 to 60 with active or convalescent COVID-19. The DNA for the CDR3 is TGTGCCATCAGTGATGGCAGAATGAACACTGAAGCTTTCTTT. This translates into CAISDGRMNTEAFF.